These 15 T cell receptor beta chains came from one sample sequenced in a study of blood T cells in healthy people across ages. Next came a second PCR, run for roughly 6 to 11 cycles, which used a sample-barcoded 5' primer along with a J-beta primer mix. TCRdb processed the 5' RACE reads anew with MiXCR; each CDR3 protein has one entry. The repertoire holds about 1.8 million distinct CDR3 sequences, with 40% to 55% as singletons. Sequencing was carried out using blood. These receptors were collected from a woman aged 40 to 50 in good health.

Details on this clonotype: Relative to the germline gene, one junction end is altered; a read error may explain this. The V call is TRBV18, the J call TRBJ2-4; D perhaps matches TRBD2 (6 bases). The CDR3 runs 14 residues. Germline V gene lookup returns CDR1 KGHSH and CDR2 LQKENI. CDR3 residues: CASSPAGNLYIRYF. The DNA for the CDR3 is TGTGCCAGCTCACCGGCGGGAAATCTATACATTCGGTACTTC. The full variable domain, in which reference TRBV18 and TRBJ2-4 provide the parts outside the CDR3, is NAGVMQNPRHLVRRRGQEARLRCSPMKGHSHVYWYRQLPEEGLKFMVYLQKENIIDESGMPKERFSAEFPKEGPSILRIQQVVRGDSAAYFCASSPAGNLYIRYFGAGTRLSVL.

This clonotype showed up just a few times. The gene calls are TRBV20-1 and TRBJ2-7, with 9 nucleotides matching TRBD1. The CDR3 totals 14 residues. Germline V gene sequence: CDR1 DFQATT, CDR2 SNEGSKA (reference sequence). Trimming removed 3 bases from V and 2 bases from J; junction bases left unmatched: 5. CDR3 region: CSARWDRAPYEQYF. For the CDR3, the DNA is TGCAGTGCTAGGTGGGACAGGGCTCCCTACGAGCAGTACTTC.

There are a few counts of this clonotype. The chain combines TRBV4-2 with TRBJ1-4, with TRBD1 identical over 7 bases. CDR1 is LGHNA and CDR2 is YNFKEQ in the germline V gene. Trimming at V came to 0 bases and at J to 0 bases, leaving 10 bases not matched to a gene. The CDR3 covers 19 residues. For the CDR3, the DNA is TGTGCCAGCAGCCAAGATCACCCCTCCAGGGGGGCAACTAATGAAAAACTGTTTTTT. Amino acids: CASSQDHPSRGATNEKLFF.

This clonotype has just one count. This chain's CDR3 is CASSLYGGGSSYNEQFF. CDR3 DNA sequence: TGCGCCAGCAGCTTGTATGGCGGGGGGAGCTCCTACAATGAGCAGTTCTTC. V is TRBV5-1 and J is TRBJ2-1, with 8 bases identical to TRBD2. V trimming: 1 base; J trimming: 0 bases; junction bases outside the gene matches: 6. This CDR3 has 17 amino acids. Per the germline V gene, CDR1 is SGHRS and CDR2 is YFSETQ.

The chain combines TRBV29-1 with TRBJ1-2; no definite D call. V was pared by 4 bases and J by 7 bases, with 7 bases between. CDR1 is SQVTM and CDR2 is ANQGSEA in the germline V gene. The CDR3 extends over 10 amino acids. The CDR3 DNA reads as TGCAGCGTTGGAAGTACTGGCTACACCTTC. Translation: CSVGSTGYTF.

This chain connects TRBV12-3 or TRBV12-4 to TRBJ2-1; tentatively, D is TRBD1 (6 bases). The V and J ends lost 5 bases and 10 bases respectively, with 18 bases between them. The CDR3 is 14 amino acids. The CDR3 DNA reads as TGTGCCAGCAGTCCCCGGACAGAAGCCTACGAGCAGTTCTTC. Translation: CASSPRTEAYEQFF.

The CDR3: CASSQEIRGSSYNEQFF. In DNA form, the CDR3 reads TGCGCCAGCAGCCAAGAGATTCGGGGGAGCTCCTACAATGAGCAGTTCTTC. The chain carries TRBV4-3 and TRBJ2-1; D perhaps matches TRBD2 (6 bases). The CDR3 covers 17 residues. Per germline, CDR1 LGHNA and CDR2 YSLEER. V was shortened by 0 bases and J by 0 bases, with 12 bases between the two germline ends.

Only one count was recorded for this clonotype. The chain has TRBV20-1 and TRBJ2-7; 10 positions match TRBD2. There are 11 residues in the CDR3. Germline V CDR1 and CDR2: DFQATT, SNEGSKA (reference sequence). CDR3 sequence (DNA): TGCATAGCGGGGGGATCCTACGAGCAGTACTTC. It translates to CIAGGSYEQYF.

The chain is built from TRBV20-1 and TRBJ2-6; 11 bases line up with TRBD2. This CDR3 comprises 15 residues. V lost 4 bases and J lost 1; bases outside the gene matches: 0. Looked up from germline, CDR1 is DFQATT and CDR2 is SNEGSKA (reference sequence). CDR3 protein: CSATSGGSGANVLTF. In DNA form, the CDR3 reads TGCAGTGCTACTAGCGGGGGGTCTGGGGCCAACGTCCTGACTTTC.

The chain links TRBV14 to TRBJ2-1; D gene uncertain. Trimming removed 1 base at V and 7 bases at J, with 17 bases between. The CDR3 consists of 16 residues. Looked up from germline, CDR1 is SGHDN and CDR2 is FVKESK. CDR3 sequence (DNA): TGTGCCAGCAGCCAAGTAACTCCGTCCTCGGCTAATGAGCAGTTCTTC. Encoded protein: CASSQVTPSSANEQFF.

V gene TRBV5-1 combines with J gene TRBJ1-2; maybe TRBD1 (6 bases). V was clipped by 4 bases and J by 0 bases, with 13 bases between them. Germline lookup yields CDR1 SGHRS and CDR2 YFSETQ. CDR3 length: 15 amino acids. The CDR3 sequence: CASSRRDTTNYGYTF. The CDR3 bases are TGCGCCAGCAGCCGCCGGGACACCACTAACTATGGCTACACCTTC. Drawing the rest from reference TRBV5-1 and TRBJ1-2, the complete variable domain is KAGVTQTPRYLIKTRGQQVTLSCSPISGHRSVSWYQQTPGQGLQFLFEYFSETQRNKGNFPGRFSGRQFSNSRSEMNVSTLELGDSALYLCASSRRDTTNYGYTFGSGTRLTVV.

This clonotype was observed a few times. The J gene is TRBJ2-3, the V gene TRBV20-1; possibly TRBD1 or TRBD2 for D (5 bases each). V lost 4 bases and J 2 bases, leaving 16 bases between the germline ends. This CDR3 comprises 15 residues. CDR1 and CDR2 (germline): DFQATT, SNEGSKA (reference sequence). This CDR3 is CSATVSSGLTDTQYF. The CDR3 nucleotides read TGCAGTGCTACCGTCTCATCGGGGCTCACAGATACGCAGTATTTT.

This clonotype was seen only a few times. The gene calls are TRBV27 and TRBJ2-1; possible D gene TRBD1, 5 bases. The CDR3 runs 12 residues. CDR1 and CDR2 from the germline V gene are MNHEY and SMNVEV (reference sequence). Trimming pared 3 bases from V and 9 bases from J, leaving 9 bases between. CDR3 residues: CASSFRGGEQFF. Written as DNA, the CDR3 is TGTGCCAGCAGTTTTAGGGGTGGTGAGCAGTTCTTC.

This clonotype was seen only a few times. The chain links TRBV6-5 to TRBJ1-2; D is uncertain. Trimming left V 0 bases short and J 4 bases short, with 15 bases between. Germline loops: CDR1 MNHEY, CDR2 SVGAGI. The CDR3 spans 16 residues. CDR3 in amino acids: CASSYSSEAPPYGYTF. As DNA, the CDR3 is TGTGCCAGCAGTTACTCGAGCGAAGCCCCCCCCTATGGCTACACCTTC.

This chain joins TRBV5-6 and TRBJ2-3, with unresolved D. Per the germline V gene, CDR1 is SGHDT and CDR2 is YYEEEE. CDR3 length: 14 amino acids. Trimming shortened V by 2 bases and J by 6 bases, and 13 bases separated the two germline ends. The CDR3 spells CASSFAPMGDTQYF. CDR3 bases: TGTGCCAGCAGCTTTGCCCCGATGGGGGATACGCAGTATTTT.